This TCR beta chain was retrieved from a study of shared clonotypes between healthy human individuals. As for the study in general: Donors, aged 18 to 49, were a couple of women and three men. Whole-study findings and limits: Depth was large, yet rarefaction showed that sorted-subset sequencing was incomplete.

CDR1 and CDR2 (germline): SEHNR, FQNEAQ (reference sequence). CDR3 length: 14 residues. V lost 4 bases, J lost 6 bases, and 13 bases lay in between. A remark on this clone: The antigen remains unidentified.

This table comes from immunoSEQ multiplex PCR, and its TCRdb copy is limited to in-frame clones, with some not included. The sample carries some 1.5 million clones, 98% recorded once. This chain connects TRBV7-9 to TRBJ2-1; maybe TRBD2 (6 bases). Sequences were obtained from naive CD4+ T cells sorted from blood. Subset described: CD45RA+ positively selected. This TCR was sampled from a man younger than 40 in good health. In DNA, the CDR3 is TGTGCCAGCAGCTCCAGACTAGTAGGCAATGAGCAGTTCTTC. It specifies CASSSRLVGNEQFF.